The sequence of this T cell receptor (beta chain) was determined in a study of T cells after yellow fever vaccination (dated by TCRdb to between 2017 and 2020). In the study overall: The SMART-Seq v4 Ultra Low Input RNA kit was used to prepare libraries from fractions with low cell numbers. Bulk TCR alpha and beta repertoires were sequenced longitudinally to track T-cell clones before and after primary and booster YFV17D yellow fever vaccination. Two healthy male donors, one aged 18 to 30 and one aged 30 to 39 years, were included in the cohort. Bulk PBMC replicates and cell subsets were isolated from blood drawn at multiple timepoints before and after both primary and secondary immunization. Broader findings and caveats from the paper: The study included only two donors, which limits how far the findings can be generalized. Computational filtering was required because FACS-sorted repertoires could contain abundant contaminating clonotypes from the bulk population. After the booster, most of the clones that had expanded following primary vaccination were detected again (almost 98% of CD4 and 80% to 90% of CD8), which suggests that memory was broadly maintained. The secondary T-cell response was weaker than the primary response but faster, peaking on day 5 instead of day 15. A small share of clonotypes was detected in both CD4 and CD8 compartments, with the overlap likely arising from convergent recombination.

Synthesis of TCR cDNA relied on 5'RACE template switching, a step that introduced a universal primer site along with unique molecular identifiers. Priming for cDNA synthesis came from both the TCR alpha and TCR beta constant segments. Two PCR steps were used to amplify libraries, with sample barcodes and sequencing adapters being added in the second step. Libraries were sequenced on Illumina HiSeq 2500 (2x100 bp) or NovaSeq (2x150 bp). Under the source paper's analysis protocol: Demultiplexing of reads and collapsing into UMI consensus sequences were performed with MIGEC, and V(D)J alignment was carried out with MiXCR. Clonotypes responding to the vaccine were identified with edgeR on replicate PBMC samples, with the criteria of FDR below 0.01 and a log2 fold change above 5 up to day 15. CD4 or CD8 identity was assigned to each bulk clonotype according to whether the clonotype was present at higher abundance in the sequenced CD4 repertoire or the sequenced CD8 repertoire. TCRdb reprocessing: public reads trimmed at Q25 with fastp, clones called with MiXCR, in-frame beta chains kept. Each entry is one CDR3 protein sequence, shown with its most common DNA and genes. The V and J calls here are based on TCRdb, not the publication. The sample table contains around 160,000 distinct CDR3 sequences; only one count was recorded for around 7.3% of them. Around 2.3% of the sample rests with the top ten.

In light of the paper, this sample's treatment or condition label describes: live attenuated yellow fever vaccine strain. A standard Ficoll-Paque protocol was used to isolate PBMCs from peripheral blood. CD4 and CD8 T-cell fractions were isolated with Dynabeads CD4 and CD8 positive selection kits. TriZol was used to extract RNA from bulk PBMCs, CD4 and CD8 fractions, and dextramer-positive and dextramer-negative fractions. At the junction V is shortened by 5 bases and J by 5 bases, with 16 bases in between. Reading the germline V gene gives CDR1 SGDLS and CDR2 YYNGEE. From the cysteine through the phenylalanine, the CDR3 covers 14 amino acids. Of the read, only the CDR3 DNA is kept; its 42 bases are in frame from base 1. Ten or more counts support this clonotype. Its antigen specificity is not known. No clone much larger than this one lies a single base away; base qualities are absent.

The rearrangement combines TRBV9 with TRBJ2-5; the D gene is perhaps TRBD1 or TRBD2, each of them matching over 5 bases. The TCR sequence derives from a man younger than 35 who received the YFV17D yellow fever vaccine. The sequenced sample was CD4+ T cells sorted from PBMCs, obtained around 5 days after the first yellow fever vaccination. The DNA sequence reads TGTGCCAGCAGTACCGGGTCGGGACGGGAGACCCAGTACTTC. Protein translation: CASSTGSGRETQYF.